Following are 32 T cell receptor beta chains from one sample sequenced in a study of CXCR3 chemokines and chemotherapy response in bladder cancer. TCRdb ran MiXCR on the PCR reads and lists one entry per CDR3 protein. This table holds 8,100 or so distinct CDR3 sequences, about 12% found once. The material was obtained from a patient whose treatment included neoadjuvant chemotherapy. All receptors derive from a human donor with bladder cancer that responded to neoadjuvant chemotherapy.

This clonotype has a count of ten or more. This chain uses TRBV18 with TRBJ1-1; no clear D. This CDR3 comprises 13 residues. V was trimmed by 8 bases and J by 2 bases, leaving 12 bases between them. The V gene's germline CDR1 is KGHSH and CDR2 LQKENI. The CDR3 sequence is CASTRSSNTEAFF. In DNA, the CDR3 is TGTGCCAGCACCCGATCCTCCAACACTGAAGCTTTCTTT. Looking up the rest from reference TRBV18 and TRBJ1-1 gives the full variable domain: NAGVMQNPRHLVRRRGQEARLRCSPMKGHSHVYWYRQLPEEGLKFMVYLQKENIIDESGMPKERFSAEFPKEGPSILRIQQVVRGDSAAYFCASTRSSNTEAFFGQGTRLTVV.

By its share, this clonotype is medium-sized. V and J are TRBV7-9 and TRBJ1-1, with D perhaps TRBD1 (5 bases). The CDR3 length is 15 residues. CDR1 is SEHNR and CDR2 is FQNEAQ in the germline V gene (reference sequence). V was trimmed by 0 bases and J by 4 bases, leaving 12 bases between them. The CDR3 DNA is TGTGCCAGCAGCTTAGCGAGGGGTCGGACCACTGAAGCTTTCTTT. As protein: CASSLARGRTTEAFF.

This clonotype is medium-sized. This chain links TRBV19 with TRBJ2-3, with TRBD2 matching over 8 bases. From germline, CDR1 is LNHDA and CDR2 SQIVND (reference sequence). V dropped 9 bases and J dropped 2; count of bases not matched to a gene: 7. The CDR3 spans 14 residues. The CDR3 DNA is TGTGCCAGCGGACAGCGGGGGATCACAGATACGCAGTATTTT. Encoded protein: CASGQRGITDTQYF.

This clonotype was recorded at least ten times. The gene calls are TRBV30 and TRBJ1-2, with 8 positions matching TRBD1. The germline CDR1 and CDR2 sequences are GTSNPN and SVGIG (reference sequence). The CDR3 is 14 amino acids. V trimming: 3 bases; J trimming: 1 base; junction bases outside the gene matches: 4. For the CDR3, the DNA is TGTGCCTGGAGAGGACAGGGTCTTAACTATGGCTACACCTTC. This encodes CAWRGQGLNYGYTF.

Within the sample, this clonotype is medium-sized. The chain recombines TRBV6-6 with TRBJ2-7; 7 bases are shared with TRBD1. J gave up 7 bases and V 6 bases, and 6 bases lay outside the gene matches. CDR1 is MNHNY, CDR2 SVGAGI, per germline (reference sequence). The CDR3 is 12 amino acids. CDR3 residues: CASRTGLREQYF. The CDR3 DNA reads TGTGCCAGCAGGACAGGGTTGAGGGAGCAGTACTTC.

As regards this clonotype: This could be a read error, since a much larger clone is one nucleotide away. The genes are TRBV19 and TRBJ2-7; TRBD2 might be the D (6 bases). Per germline, CDR1 LNHDA and CDR2 SQIVND (reference sequence). The CDR3 is made up of 18 amino acids. In DNA, the CDR3 is TGTACCAGTAGTGAATACATACTTGGGGCAGGGACTCGAGACGAGCAGTACTTC. Amino acid sequence: CTSSEYILGAGTRDEQYF.

In its sample, this clonotype ranks as medium-sized. The V gene is TRBV7-2, the J gene TRBJ1-2, with TRBD1 matching over 7 bases. CDR1 and CDR2 from the germline V gene are SGHTA and FQGNSA. This CDR3 contains 14 residues. V lost 5 bases and J lost 8; bases outside the gene matches: 11. The CDR3 loop is CASSPRGGLEGYTF. As DNA, the CDR3 is TGTGCCAGCAGCCCTAGAGGGGGCTTAGAAGGCTACACCTTC.

There are many counts of this clonotype. V usage is TRBV30 and J usage is TRBJ1-1, with TRBD1 as a possible D gene (6 bases). Germline V gives CDR1 GTSNPN, CDR2 SVGIG (reference sequence). The CDR3 is made up of 14 amino acids. The V end was cut by 4 bases, the J end by 5 bases, with 17 bases between. CDR3 loop: CAWTVRGGRTEAFF. In DNA, the CDR3 is TGTGCCTGGACCGTACGAGGGGGGCGGACTGAAGCTTTCTTT.

The genes are TRBV7-2 and TRBJ2-7; 10 bases are shared with TRBD2. In germline, CDR1 is SGHTA, CDR2 FQGNSA. Trimming at V came to 2 bases and at J to 4 bases, leaving 5 bases not matched to a gene. CDR3 length: 15 residues. The DNA of the CDR3 is TGTGCCAGCAGCTTAAGCGGGGGGGAAATATACGAGCAGTACTTC. Translation: CASSLSGGEIYEQYF.

This clonotype is medium-sized within its sample. The chain employs TRBV29-1 and TRBJ1-1, with D perhaps matching TRBD1 (5 bases). Germline V gene sequence: CDR1 SQVTM, CDR2 ANQGSEA. The CDR3 runs to 12 residues. Deletions cut 4 bases from V and 3 bases from J, with 9 bases between. CDR3 DNA: TGCAGCGTTGTGGTAGGGGACACTGAAGCTTTCTTT. It codes for CSVVVGDTEAFF.

This clonotype was counted at least ten times. V is TRBV30 and J is TRBJ2-3; 7 bases are shared with TRBD2. The germline V gene has CDR1 GTSNPN and CDR2 SVGIG (reference sequence). V dropped 8 bases and J dropped 0; count of bases not matched to a gene: 11. The CDR3 spans 15 residues. DNA for the CDR3: TGTGCCGGGGGACTGGCGGGGGATAGCACAGATACGCAGTATTTT. Its protein is CAGGLAGDSTDTQYF.

The CDR3 coding sequence is TGTGCCAGCAGCCAAGTTGGGTCGTCCAAAAACATTCAGTACTTC. Translated, it gives CASSQVGSSKNIQYF. The chain couples TRBV14 to TRBJ2-4, with D hard to call. The CDR3 is 15 amino acids. The V end was cut by 1 base, the J end by 2 bases, with 9 bases between. Germline lookup yields CDR1 SGHDN and CDR2 FVKESK.

By sample fraction, this clonotype is medium-sized (0.01 to 0.1%). The rearrangement uses TRBV29-1 and TRBJ1-1; the D gene is possibly TRBD1 (6 bases). CDR3 length equals 13 residues. V was shortened by 4 bases and J by 4 bases, with 13 bases between the two germline ends. In germline, CDR1 is SQVTM, CDR2 ANQGSEA. CDR3 protein: CSVGRGGGTEAFF. Here the CDR3 DNA reads TGCAGCGTTGGAAGGGGGGGAGGCACTGAAGCTTTCTTT.

This clonotype was detected many times. The chain combines TRBV19 with TRBJ2-7; D possibly corresponds to TRBD2 (6 bases). Per germline, CDR1 LNHDA and CDR2 SQIVND (reference sequence). The CDR3 spans 18 residues. Trimming took off 4 bases at V and 0 bases at J, with 22 bases between the two ends. CDR3 nucleotides: TGTGCCAGTAGTACGGCATACGGGACTTCCTTGGTCTCCTACGAGCAGTACTTC. It encodes CASSTAYGTSLVSYEQYF.

This clonotype was recorded many times. This sequence joins TRBV6-6 and TRBJ1-5; a possible D gene is TRBD1 (6 bases). The germline gives CDR1 MNHNY, CDR2 SVGAGI (reference sequence). Trimming left V 0 bases short and J 1 base short, with 10 bases between. The CDR3 covers 16 residues. This CDR3 reads CASSYSGRGSNQPQHF. The CDR3 nucleotides are TGTGCCAGCAGTTACTCGGGCAGGGGCAGCAATCAGCCCCAGCATTTT.

At least ten counts were recorded for this clonotype. The V gene is TRBV27, the J gene TRBJ2-1; 8 bases map to TRBD2. V dropped 5 bases and J dropped 3; count of bases not matched to a gene: 9. There are 16 residues in the CDR3. Germline V lookup: CDR1 MNHEY, CDR2 SMNVEV (reference sequence). The DNA of the CDR3 is TGTGCCAGCAGTACCACGACTAGCGAGATCTACAATGAGCAGTTCTTC. Its translation is CASSTTTSEIYNEQFF.

This clonotype was observed at least ten times. The chain's CDR3 is CASSSSLAGGSYTGELFF. The CDR3 DNA reads TGTGCCAGCAGCTCATCACTAGCGGGGGGGTCCTACACCGGGGAGCTGTTTTTT. The chain has TRBV7-2 and TRBJ2-2, with TRBD2 identical over 13 bases. Germline V gene sequence: CDR1 SGHTA, CDR2 FQGNSA. This CDR3 comprises 18 residues. With 4 bases clipped from V and 3 bases from J, the junction kept 8 bases outside the gene matches.

This clonotype appeared many times. The rearrangement uses TRBV27 and TRBJ2-7; 9 bases are shared with TRBD1. Germline values: CDR1 MNHEY, CDR2 SMNVEV (reference sequence). V lost 6 bases and J lost 9; bases outside the gene matches: 12. The CDR3 runs to 14 residues. Here the CDR3 DNA reads TGTGCCAGCAGCCCCGGGACAGGGATCGGTGTGCAGTACTTC. Amino acid sequence: CASSPGTGIGVQYF.

Relative to its sample, this clonotype is medium-sized. This chain joins TRBV7-2 and TRBJ2-1; maybe TRBD2 (5 bases). V lost 5 bases, J lost 4 bases, and 18 bases lay in between. CDR1 and CDR2 from the germline V gene are SGHTA and FQGNSA. The CDR3 spans 16 residues. CDR3 DNA: TGTGCCAGCAGCGCAGCTCGGGGAATAGGGTACAATGAGCAGTTCTTC. This codes for CASSAARGIGYNEQFF.

The chain is built from TRBV12-3 or TRBV12-4 and TRBJ1-5; D is undetermined. The CDR3 has 14 residues. The germline V and J ends were trimmed by 3 bases and 0 bases, with 6 bases remaining between them. DNA of the CDR3: TGTGCCAGCAGTTTCGGGTATAGCAATCAGCCCCAGCATTTT. It encodes CASSFGYSNQPQHF.

The sample holds many counts of this clonotype. The chain is built from TRBV7-9 and TRBJ2-1, with TRBD2 matching over 11 bases. The CDR3 runs 16 residues. With 5 bases clipped from V and 4 bases from J, the junction kept 7 bases outside the gene matches. CDR1 and CDR2 (germline): SEHNR, FQNEAQ (reference sequence). This CDR3 is CASSLASGGLYNEQFF. The CDR3 coding sequence is TGTGCCAGCAGCCTTGCTAGCGGGGGGCTGTACAATGAGCAGTTCTTC.

This clonotype was seen at least ten times. The gene calls are TRBV18 and TRBJ1-2; 7 bases agree with TRBD1. Germline trimming cut 2 bases from V and 4 bases from J; bases unmatched to any gene: 7. The germline gives CDR1 KGHSH, CDR2 LQKENI. There are 15 residues in the CDR3. In DNA form, the CDR3 reads TGTGCCAGCTCACCAACGACAGGGCGGGCCTATGGCTACACCTTC. Its protein is CASSPTTGRAYGYTF.

This clonotype turned up a few times. The rearrangement uses TRBV5-5 and TRBJ1-1; D unclear. V lost 1 base to trimming and J lost 0 bases, with 4 bases between them. Germline V gene data show CDR1 as SGHKS and CDR2 as YYEKEE (reference sequence). The length of the CDR3 is 13 residues. CDR3 residues: CASSLSLNTEAFF. In DNA form, the CDR3 reads TGTGCCAGCAGCTTGTCTCTGAACACTGAAGCTTTCTTT. Drawing the rest from reference TRBV5-5 and TRBJ1-1, the complete variable domain is DAGVTQSPTHLIKTRGQQVTLRCSPISGHKSVSWYQQVLGQGPQFIFQYYEKEERGRGNFPDRFSARQFPNYSSELNVNALLLGDSALYLCASSLSLNTEAFFGQGTRLTVV.

The genes are TRBV5-4 and TRBJ2-3; the D gene is possibly TRBD2 (5 bases). The V end was cut by 0 bases, the J end by 4 bases, with 9 bases between. This CDR3 has 14 amino acids. Germline V gene lookup returns CDR1 SGHNT and CDR2 YYREEE (reference sequence). For the CDR3, the DNA is TGTGCCAGCAGCTTGGGGGGAGTTTCAGATACGCAGTATTTT. Encoded protein: CASSLGGVSDTQYF.

This clonotype was seen more than once but under ten times. The chain couples TRBV12-3 or TRBV12-4 to TRBJ1-3; 7 positions match TRBD1. V was pared by 6 bases and J by 2 bases, with 7 bases of the junction left unmatched. There are 15 residues in the CDR3. CDR3 coding DNA: TGTGCCAGCAGCGCCCGGGACAGACCTGGAAACACCATATATTTT. It encodes CASSARDRPGNTIYF.

This clonotype was seen a handful of times. The chain links TRBV30 to TRBJ2-6, with D possibly matching TRBD1 (6 bases). Trimming left V 0 bases short and J 0 bases short, with 6 bases between. The CDR3 runs 15 residues. Germline V CDR1 and CDR2: GTSNPN, SVGIG (reference sequence). CDR3 sequence: CAWSVGGSGANVLTF. Written as DNA, the CDR3 is TGTGCCTGGAGTGTAGGGGGCTCTGGGGCCAACGTCCTGACTTTC.

The rearrangement uses TRBV20-1 and TRBJ2-1; 12 bases agree with TRBD2. CDR1 and CDR2 (germline): DFQATT, SNEGSKA (reference sequence). The length of the CDR3 is 19 residues. V lost 0 bases to trimming and J lost 2 bases; unmatched junction nucleotides: 11. The CDR3 DNA sequence: TGCAGTGCTAGAGATCAAACTAGCGGGGGGCCCGAAGCCTACAATGAGCAGTTCTTC. Protein: CSARDQTSGGPEAYNEQFF.

In its sample, this clonotype was seen many times. The chain's CDR3 is CASRNPPGPNSNQPQHF. Here the CDR3 DNA reads TGTGCCAGTCGAAACCCTCCCGGGCCGAATAGCAATCAGCCCCAGCATTTT. The chain uses TRBV19 and TRBJ1-5; D unresolved. This CDR3 contains 17 residues. Per the germline V gene, CDR1 is LNHDA and CDR2 is SQIVND (reference sequence). V lost 8 bases and J 0 bases, leaving 20 bases between the germline ends.

The genes are TRBV6-5 and TRBJ1-2; maybe TRBD1 (5 bases). V gave up 5 bases and J gave up 0 bases, with 19 bases separating them. Germline assignment: CDR1 MNHEY and CDR2 SVGAGI. The CDR3 is 17 residues long. The CDR3 sequence is CASSLSGLGGSNYGYTF. CDR3 coding DNA: TGTGCCAGCAGTCTCTCGGGACTCGGGGGGTCTAACTATGGCTACACCTTC.

This clonotype is medium-sized within its sample. The genes are TRBV7-9 and TRBJ2-7; D is possibly TRBD1 (6 bases). The V end was cut by 1 base, the J end by 4 bases, with 14 bases between. Germline V gene sequence: CDR1 SEHNR, CDR2 FQNEAQ (reference sequence). The CDR3 has 15 residues. CDR3 in DNA: TGTGCCAGCAGCTTAGGGCAGGGGTTGGGGTACGAGCAGTACTTC. Translating it yields CASSLGQGLGYEQYF.

This clonotype showed up just a few times. The chain recombines TRBV30 with TRBJ2-7, with D unresolved. In germline, CDR1 is GTSNPN, CDR2 SVGIG (reference sequence). The germline V and J ends were trimmed by 4 bases and 1 base, with 26 bases remaining between them. The CDR3 totals 18 residues. CDR3 nucleotides: TGTGCCTGGAACGTGGGAAGAGGATCGTGGACCGGATCCTACGAGCAGTACTTC. This encodes CAWNVGRGSWTGSYEQYF.

This clonotype has ten or more counts. The CDR3 region is CATWAGDEKLFF. The CDR3 DNA is TGTGCCACCTGGGCAGGGGACGAAAAACTGTTTTTT. This chain connects TRBV6-1 to TRBJ1-4; the D gene is possibly TRBD1 (6 bases). The germline V gene has CDR1 MNHNS and CDR2 SASEGT. The CDR3 length is 12 residues. V lost 10 bases to trimming and J lost 8 bases, with 14 bases between them.